The 3 T cell receptor beta chains reported below all come from one sample, sequenced in a study of early T cells in non-severe SARS-CoV-2 infection. MiXCR, applied by TCRdb to the 5' RACE reads, yields one record per CDR3 protein. The data contain approximately 44,000 distinct CDR3 sequences, roughly an eighth of them seen just once; the ten biggest clones take up around 15%. The source material was whole blood. The receptor source for this set is an adult who was a healthcare worker with PCR-confirmed SARS-CoV-2 infection or an uninfected control (not recorded which).

This clonotype was counted many times. The V gene is TRBV18, the J gene TRBJ2-1; the D gene could be TRBD1 or TRBD2 (5 bases each). Between the trimmed V and J ends, which lost 6 bases and 8 bases, there was a span of 20 bases. Germline V CDR1 and CDR2: KGHSH, LQKENI. The CDR3 consists of 15 residues. CDR3 sequence (DNA): TGTGCCAGCTCCCGACCGGGGCCCATGGTGGATGAGCAGTTCTTC. Translated: CASSRPGPMVDEQFF.

By share of the sample, this clonotype is medium-sized. The chain uses TRBV6-6 and TRBJ2-7; D ambiguous. The CDR3 length is 13 residues. From germline, CDR1 is MNHNY and CDR2 SVGAGI (reference sequence). V was trimmed by 5 bases and J by 6 bases, leaving 14 bases between them. The CDR3 reads CASSLLSQREQYF. In nucleotides, the CDR3 is TGTGCCAGCAGTCTCCTCTCTCAGCGCGAGCAGTACTTC.

This clonotype was observed a handful of times. The rearrangement links TRBV12-3 or TRBV12-4 to TRBJ2-7, with 8 bases aligning to TRBD1. CDR3 length: 15 residues. Trimming at V came to 4 bases and at J to 1 base, leaving 6 bases not matched to a gene. The CDR3 nucleotides are TGTGCCAGCAGTTCTCCGGGACAGGCGTCCTACGAGCAGTACTTC. It yields the protein CASSSPGQASYEQYF.